This TCR beta chain was profiled in a study of blood T cell repertoires in COVID-19. V lost 3 bases and J lost 1, with 3 bases in between. The CDR3 contains 11 residues. CDR1 and CDR2 from the germline V gene are GTSNPN and SVGIG (reference sequence). TCRdb's copy holds only in-frame clones and misses some; the assay was immunoSEQ multiplex PCR. This table holds over 200,000 clones, 86% found once. J is TRBJ1-2 and V is TRBV30; no clear D. Sequencing used PBMCs or T cells enriched from blood (not recorded which). The source is a man aged 18 to 29 who had recovered from COVID-19. Written as DNA, the CDR3 is TGTGCCTGGAGCAGTAACTATGGCTACACCTTC. Translation gives CAWSSNYGYTF.